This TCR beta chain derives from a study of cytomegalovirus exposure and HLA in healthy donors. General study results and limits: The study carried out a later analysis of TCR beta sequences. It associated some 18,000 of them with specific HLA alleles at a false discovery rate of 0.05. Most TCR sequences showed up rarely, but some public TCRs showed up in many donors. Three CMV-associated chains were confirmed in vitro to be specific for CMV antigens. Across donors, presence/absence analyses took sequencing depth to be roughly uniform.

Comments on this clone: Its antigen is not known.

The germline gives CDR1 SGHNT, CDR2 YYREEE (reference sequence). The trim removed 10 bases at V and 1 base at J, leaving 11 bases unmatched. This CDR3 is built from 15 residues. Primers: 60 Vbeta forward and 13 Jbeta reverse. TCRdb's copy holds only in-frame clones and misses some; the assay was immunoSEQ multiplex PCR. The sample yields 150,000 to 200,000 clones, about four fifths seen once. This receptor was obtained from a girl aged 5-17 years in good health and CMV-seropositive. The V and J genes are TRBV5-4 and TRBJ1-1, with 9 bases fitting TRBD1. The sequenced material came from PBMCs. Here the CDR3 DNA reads TGTGCCTCACCGGGACAGGGATCCCCGAACACTGAAGCTTTCTTT. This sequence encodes CASPGQGSPNTEAFF.